This T cell receptor beta chain appears in the sequencing data of a study of T cell changes during pregnancy in multiple sclerosis (dated by TCRdb to the late 2010s). About the study as a whole: The study looked at changes in the T cell repertoire across pregnancy in women with multiple sclerosis.

From cysteine to phenylalanine, the CDR3 is 12 amino acids long. The read is trimmed to its CDR3 DNA, 36 bases read in frame from base 1. According to the germline V gene, CDR1 reads SGHDT and CDR2 reads YYEEEE. V is clipped by 2 bases and J by 2 bases, and the sequence between their germline boundaries is 4 bases long. Receptor libraries were prepared by the immunoSEQ multiplex PCR assay. TCRdb retrieved this table from immuneACCESS and kept in-frame rearrangements only. Not all clones are present; in checked studies, unresolved V genes account for under half, and no reason is known for the remainder. The sample table holds 50,000 to 70,000 clones, of which more than 85% were seen once. The top ten clonotypes cover 0.8% to 1% of the sample. This clone showed up just once. The target of this receptor is not known. No per-base quality is available; no much larger clone lies one base away.

Recombination joined TRBV5-6 with TRBJ1-1, with the D gene uncertain. Material: peripheral blood, obtained in the first trimester of pregnancy. The source is a female donor with multiple sclerosis, enrolled in a pregnancy study. This receptor has the CDR3 CASSLLNTEAFF. The DNA is as follows: TGTGCCAGCAGCTTACTCAACACTGAAGCTTTCTTT.